One and the same sample provided the 17 T cell receptor beta chains below, sequenced in a study of control samples from healthy donors and cancer patients (dated by TCRdb to the early 2020s). Library generation was performed with the immunoSEQ multiplex PCR assay. Not all clones reach the TCRdb copy of this immuneACCESS table, which keeps in-frame sequences only. Checked studies attribute under half of the gap to unresolved V genes and leave the rest unexplained. A total of roughly 180,000 clones appear in this sample, around 94% of them only once. Of the sample, approximately 1.4% is held by the ten largest clones. Sequenced input: blood. These receptors all come from a woman between 18 and 29 years old in good health.

J is TRBJ2-1 and V is TRBV6-5, with a tentative D call TRBD2 (6 bases). The CDR3 length is 16 residues. V lost 4 bases to trimming and J lost 4 bases, with 17 bases between them. Per germline, CDR1 MNHEY and CDR2 SVGAGI. The CDR3 is CASSLSGRRTYNEQFF. CDR3 DNA sequence: TGTGCCAGCAGTTTATCAGGGAGGAGGACGTACAATGAGCAGTTCTTC.

The chain employs TRBV5-4 and TRBJ2-5; D is unclear. Germline V gene data show CDR1 as SGHNT and CDR2 as YYREEE (reference sequence). This CDR3 comprises 14 residues. Trimming pared 2 bases from V and 5 bases from J, leaving 13 bases between. The CDR3 region has the DNA TGTGCCAGCAGCTTCTCGGGTTTTTGGGAGACCCAGTACTTC. It is translated as CASSFSGFWETQYF.

This clone was seen only a few times. The gene calls are TRBV5-4 and TRBJ1-6; maybe TRBD1 (6 bases). The CDR3 length is 15 residues. Germline V gene data show CDR1 as SGHNT and CDR2 as YYREEE (reference sequence). Trimming stripped 5 bases from V and 8 bases from J, with 17 bases between. CDR3 coding DNA: TGTGCCAGCAGACAGGGCCCCCTGACGGATTCACCCCTCCACTTT. This sequence encodes CASRQGPLTDSPLHF.

This clone was observed once. The gene calls are TRBV5-6 and TRBJ1-2, with D maybe TRBD1 (5 bases). This CDR3 region has 15 residues. The germline CDR1 and CDR2 sequences are SGHDT and YYEEEE. Deletions cut 5 bases from V and 2 bases from J, with 16 bases between. CDR3 amino acids: CASSNLQDRNYGYTF. Here the CDR3 DNA reads TGTGCCAGCAGTAACCTACAGGACCGAAACTATGGCTACACCTTC.

The J gene is TRBJ1-6, the V gene TRBV11-2, with 8 bases identical to TRBD1. Trimming took 2 bases from V and 7 from J; bases not matched to a gene: 4. The germline V gene encodes CDR1 SGHAT and CDR2 FQNNGV. The CDR3 is made up of 15 amino acids. The chain's CDR3 is CASSLYGQGNSPLHF. The CDR3 DNA sequence: TGTGCCAGCAGCTTATACGGACAGGGAAATTCACCCCTCCACTTT. Full variable domain (rest looked up from reference TRBV11-2 and TRBJ1-6): EAGVAQSPRYKIIEKRQSVAFWCNPISGHATLYWYQQILGQGPKLLIQFQNNGVVDDSQLPKDRFSAERLKGVDSTLKIQPAKLEDSAVYLCASSLYGQGNSPLHFGNGTRLTVT.

This clone was recorded once. J is TRBJ2-1 and V is TRBV7-6; D possibly corresponds to TRBD2 (6 bases). V lost 5 bases to trimming and J lost 15 bases, with 26 bases between them. This CDR3 is built from 15 residues. Germline values: CDR1 SGHVS, CDR2 FNYEAQ. CDR3 loop: CASSAQGAGLQKGFF. CDR3 bases: TGTGCCAGCAGCGCCCAGGGAGCGGGCCTTCAGAAGGGGTTCTTC.

The V call is TRBV2, the J call TRBJ2-7; 8 bases align to TRBD2. CDR3 size: 14 residues. Trimming took 3 bases from V and 2 from J; bases not matched to a gene: 3. Germline CDR1 SNHLY, CDR2 FYNNEI. The CDR3 DNA sequence: TGTGCCAGCAGTGAGGAACTAGCGGCCTACGAGCAGTACTTC. It yields the protein CASSEELAAYEQYF.

J is TRBJ1-2 and V is TRBV5-1; D unresolved. The germline V and J ends were trimmed by 0 bases and 2 bases, with 5 bases remaining between them. Germline V gene data show CDR1 as SGHRS and CDR2 as YFSETQ. The CDR3 has 13 amino acids. CDR3 region: CASSLEANYGYTF. The CDR3 DNA is TGCGCCAGCAGCTTGGAGGCCAACTATGGCTACACCTTC. Complete variable domain (other parts from reference TRBV5-1 and TRBJ1-2): KAGVTQTPRYLIKTRGQQVTLSCSPISGHRSVSWYQQTPGQGLQFLFEYFSETQRNKGNFPGRFSGRQFSNSRSEMNVSTLELGDSALYLCASSLEANYGYTFGSGTRLTVV.

The V call is TRBV13, the J call TRBJ1-6; D gene unclear. Germline assignment: CDR1 PRHDT and CDR2 FYEKMQ (reference sequence). The CDR3 has 12 residues. V lost 3 bases and J lost 7, with 4 bases in between. The CDR3 coding sequence is TGTGCCAGCAGCTTGGGAAATTCACCCCTCCACTTT. Translating gives CASSLGNSPLHF.

The chain joins TRBV6-5 to TRBJ1-2; D uncertain. CDR1 and CDR2 (germline): MNHEY, SVGAGI. The CDR3 spans 13 residues. V gave up 6 bases and J gave up 3 bases, with 11 bases separating them. The DNA for the CDR3 is TGTGCCAGCAGCCTCACGGAGGACTATGGCTACACCTTC. Its protein product is CASSLTEDYGYTF.

The chain has TRBV5-1 and TRBJ1-6; D may be TRBD1 (6 bases). Trimming took 1 base from V and 4 from J, leaving 12 bases between them. CDR3 length: 16 amino acids. CDR1 and CDR2 from the germline V gene are SGHRS and YFSETQ. In DNA, the CDR3 is TGCGCCAGCAGCTTGACGGCAGGGGTTTATAATTCACCCCTCCACTTT. Its translation is CASSLTAGVYNSPLHF.

The J gene is TRBJ1-2, the V gene TRBV25-1, with 7 nucleotides matching TRBD1. The CDR3 is 15 amino acids. Trimming at V came to 6 bases and at J to 2 bases, leaving 9 bases not matched to a gene. CDR1 and CDR2 from the germline V gene are MGHDK and SYGVNS. CDR3: CASSHGTDYNYGYTF. In DNA, the CDR3 is TGTGCCAGCAGCCACGGGACAGACTACAACTATGGCTACACCTTC.

This chain joins TRBV18 and TRBJ1-2; maybe TRBD1 (6 bases). With 6 bases removed from V and 7 bases from J, the gap between germline ends came to 18 bases. Germline-derived CDR1 and CDR2 are KGHSH and LQKENI. The CDR3 consists of 14 residues. The CDR3 reads CASSPMGGASGYTF. CDR3 nucleotides: TGTGCCAGCTCCCCCATGGGGGGCGCATCTGGCTACACCTTC.

The chain carries TRBV2 and TRBJ1-4, with 7 bases lining up with TRBD1. The CDR3 runs to 14 residues. With 5 bases clipped from V and 6 bases from J, the junction kept 6 bases outside the gene matches. Looked up from germline, CDR1 is SNHLY and CDR2 is FYNNEI. The CDR3 bases are TGTGCCAGCAGTTCCGACAGGGATGATGAAAAACTGTTTTTT. As protein: CASSSDRDDEKLFF.

This chain joins TRBV27 and TRBJ2-5; D gene uncertain. CDR3 length equals 15 residues. CDR1 is MNHEY and CDR2 is SMNVEV in the germline V gene (reference sequence). Trimming stripped 3 bases from V and 5 bases from J, with 16 bases between. The CDR3 spells CASSFILSTSETQYF. CDR3 nucleotide sequence: TGTGCCAGCAGTTTCATCTTATCGACGAGTGAGACCCAGTACTTC.

The chain has TRBV7-9 and TRBJ1-2; 11 bases fit TRBD1. This CDR3 region has 13 residues. The V and J ends lost 4 bases and 8 bases, in that order; junction bases with no gene match: 3. From germline, CDR1 is SEHNR and CDR2 FQNEAQ (reference sequence). The DNA of the CDR3 is TGTGCCAGCAGCTCAGGACAGGGGGCAGGCTACACCTTC. Translated, it gives CASSSGQGAGYTF.

This chain uses TRBV24-1 with TRBJ1-3; a weak D match, TRBD1 (6 bases). CDR1 and CDR2 from the germline V gene are KGHDR and SFDVKD. The CDR3 consists of 18 residues. Trimming removed 1 base from V and 5 bases from J, with 20 bases in between. The CDR3 loop is CATSDLGGRETRRNTIYF. The DNA for the CDR3 is TGTGCCACCAGTGATTTAGGGGGAAGAGAGACCCGGAGAAACACCATATATTTT.